This record looks at one T cell receptor (beta chain) sequence and its context. This clonotype was seen at least ten times. Its cognate antigen has yet to be identified. Base-call qualities are not available, and no considerably larger clone is one nucleotide away. This sample was included in a study of T cell repertoires in cytomegalovirus infection (dated by TCRdb to the late 2010s). For the wider study: Donor HLA type was relevant to the analysis, as public TCR beta signatures indicated carriage of CMV infection together with the matching HLA type. Paper-wide results and their limitations: In both this cohort and an independent roughly 400-donor cohort, the cumulative frequency of public TCR beta family members distinguished carriers of CMV infection plus the relevant HLA type. The ex vivo response was dominated by HLA-C-restricted CMV-specific TCR beta clonotypes, which also provided the single most frequent clonotype in two of eight donors.

The sequencer listed for this sample is Illumina HiSeq 1500. TCRdb passed the public sequencing reads through fastp at Q25 and MiXCR, retaining productive beta sequences. Entries that share a CDR3 protein sequence are merged under the most common genes and DNA. The sample has 200,000 to 250,000 distinct CDR3 sequences on record, about 7% of them singletons. More than 5.5% of the sample is in the top ten clones. Sequenced input: PBMCs. This TCR was recovered from a human donor in good health (CMV status not recorded). Some clones in this sample may be carry-over from other donors' samples.

Read as DNA, the sequence is TGTGCCAGCAGCGTCGGGCAGGAAATTTCTTATTCACCCCTCCACTTT. Its translation reads: CASSVGQEISYSPLHF. The chain links TRBV9 with TRBJ1-6; confidence is insufficient to name the D gene. CDR1 SGDLS and CDR2 YYNGEE are derived from the germline V gene. The CDR3, cysteine through phenylalanine, is 16 amino acids long. Only CDR3 DNA remains: 48 bases, in frame from the first base. The junction carries 17 bases between V and J, which are trimmed by 2 bases and 8 bases respectively. The reference TRBV9 and TRBJ1-6 proteins fill in what lies around the CDR3, so the full variable domain reads DSGVTQTPKHLITATGQRVTLRCSPRSGDLSVYWYQQSLDQGLQFLIQYYNGEERAKGNILERFSAQQFPDLHSELNLSSLELGDSALYFCASSVGQEISYSPLHFGNGTRLTVT.